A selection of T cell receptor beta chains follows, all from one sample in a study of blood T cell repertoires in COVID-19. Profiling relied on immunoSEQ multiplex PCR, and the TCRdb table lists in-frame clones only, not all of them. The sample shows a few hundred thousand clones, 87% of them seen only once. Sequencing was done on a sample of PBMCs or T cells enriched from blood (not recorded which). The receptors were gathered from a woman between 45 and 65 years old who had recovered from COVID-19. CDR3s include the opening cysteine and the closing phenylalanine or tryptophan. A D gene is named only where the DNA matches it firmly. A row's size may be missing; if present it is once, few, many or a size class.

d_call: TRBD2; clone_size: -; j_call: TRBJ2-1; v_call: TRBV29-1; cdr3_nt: TGCAGCGTTGAAGATCTCATGCGGGACTATCAAACCTACAATGAGCAGTTCTTC; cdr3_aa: CSVEDLMRDYQTYNEQFF
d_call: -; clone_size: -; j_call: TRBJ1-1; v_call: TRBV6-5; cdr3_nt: TGTGCCAGCAGTTTACAATACGGGGACACAAACACTGAAGCTTTCTTT; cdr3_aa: CASSLQYGDTNTEAFF
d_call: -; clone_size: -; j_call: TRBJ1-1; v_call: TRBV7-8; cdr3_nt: TGTGCCAGCAGCTTAGTTGGACTCAAGAACACTGAAGCTTTCTTT; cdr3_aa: CASSLVGLKNTEAFF
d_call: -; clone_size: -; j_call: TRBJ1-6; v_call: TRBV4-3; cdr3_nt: TGCGCCACCAGTCGTAATGATAATTCACCCCTCCACTTT; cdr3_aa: CATSRNDNSPLHF
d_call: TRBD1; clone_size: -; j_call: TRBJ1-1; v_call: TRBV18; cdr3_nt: TGTGCCAGCTCTCAACGGGACAGGGGGTTGGTGAACACTGAAGCTTTCTTT; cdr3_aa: CASSQRDRGLVNTEAFF
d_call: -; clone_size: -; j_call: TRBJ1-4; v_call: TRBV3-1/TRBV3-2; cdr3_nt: TGTGCCAGCAACAGCCTCGCAACTAATGAAAAACTGTTTTTT; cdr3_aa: CASNSLATNEKLFF
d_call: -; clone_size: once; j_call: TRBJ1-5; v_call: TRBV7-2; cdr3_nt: TGTGCCAGCAGCTTAGGCCCACAGAGAAACAATCAGCCCCAGCATTTT; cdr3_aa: CASSLGPQRNNQPQHF
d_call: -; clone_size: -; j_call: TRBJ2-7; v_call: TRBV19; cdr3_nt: TGTGCCAGTACCCGGACAGTTTCGTCCCACGAGCAGTACTTC; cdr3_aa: CASTRTVSSHEQYF
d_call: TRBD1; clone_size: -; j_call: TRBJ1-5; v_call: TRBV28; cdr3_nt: TGTGCCAGCCGGGACAGGGGTAGGCCCCAGCATTTT; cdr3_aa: CASRDRGRPQHF
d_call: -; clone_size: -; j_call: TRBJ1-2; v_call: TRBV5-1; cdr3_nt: TGCGCCAGCAGCTTTTCCTCCCAGGGCTATGGCTACACCTTC; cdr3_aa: CASSFSSQGYGYTF
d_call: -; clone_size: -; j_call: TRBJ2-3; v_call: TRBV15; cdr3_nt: TGTGCCACCAGCAGAGACCCCCCTGCGGAGCAGTATTTT; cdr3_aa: CATSRDPPAEQYF
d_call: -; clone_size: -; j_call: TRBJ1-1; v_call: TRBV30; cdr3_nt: TGTGCCTGGAGCGAATGGACAGAAGCTTTCTTT; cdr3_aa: CAWSEWTEAFF
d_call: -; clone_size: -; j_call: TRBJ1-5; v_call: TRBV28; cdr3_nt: TGTGCCAGCATCTCGACGAGGAGCAATCAGCCCCAGCATTTT; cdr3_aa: CASISTRSNQPQHF
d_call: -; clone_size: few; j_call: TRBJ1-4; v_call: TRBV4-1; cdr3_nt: TGCGCCAGCAGCCCATATCCTAGTTTGGCAACTAATGAAAAACTGTTTTTT; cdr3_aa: CASSPYPSLATNEKLFF
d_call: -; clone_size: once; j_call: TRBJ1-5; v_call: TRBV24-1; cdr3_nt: TGTGCCACTTTGAGAGAGCCCCAGCATTTT; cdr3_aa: CATLREPQHF
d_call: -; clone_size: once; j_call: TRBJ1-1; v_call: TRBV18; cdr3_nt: TGTGCCAGCTCACCGGAGATAGTGGGTAGAACTGAAGCTTTCTTT; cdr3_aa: CASSPEIVGRTEAFF
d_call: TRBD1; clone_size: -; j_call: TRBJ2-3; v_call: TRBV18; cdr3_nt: TGTGCCAGCTCACGAGGGGGGACAGGCTTGACAGATACGCAGTATTTT; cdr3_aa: CASSRGGTGLTDTQYF
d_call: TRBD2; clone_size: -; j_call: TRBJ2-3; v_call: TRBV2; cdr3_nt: TGTGCCAGCAGTGTTGATACTGGGGGGGAGAACACAGATACGCAGTATTTT; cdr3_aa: CASSVDTGGENTDTQYF
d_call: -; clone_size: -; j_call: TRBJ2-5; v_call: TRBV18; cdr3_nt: TGTGCCAGCTCACCCAGGGAACCGCGGGAGACCCAGTACTTC; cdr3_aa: CASSPREPRETQYF
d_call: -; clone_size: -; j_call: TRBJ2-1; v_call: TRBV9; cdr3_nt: TGTGCCAGCAGCGTAGTAGGTTATCGGAGCTCCTACAATGAGCAGTTCTTC; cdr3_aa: CASSVVGYRSSYNEQFF
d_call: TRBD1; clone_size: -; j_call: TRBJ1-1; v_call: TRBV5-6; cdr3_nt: TGTGCCAGCAGCATACCGGGACAGGGAATCACTGAAGCTTTCTTT; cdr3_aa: CASSIPGQGITEAFF
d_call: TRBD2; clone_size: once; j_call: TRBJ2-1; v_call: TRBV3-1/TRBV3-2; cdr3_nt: TGTGCCAGCAGCTTGACTAGCGGGGGGACCTACAATGAGCAGTTCTTC; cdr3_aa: CASSLTSGGTYNEQFF
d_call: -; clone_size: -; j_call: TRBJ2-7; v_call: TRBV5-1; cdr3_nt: TGCGCCAGCAGCTCCCCCGGGAGTCGCGAGCAGTACTTC; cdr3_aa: CASSSPGSREQYF
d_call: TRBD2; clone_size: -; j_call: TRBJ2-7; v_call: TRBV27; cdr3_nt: TGTGCCAGCAGTCCCAGACTAGCGGGGGGGAGCGAGCAGTACTTC; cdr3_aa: CASSPRLAGGSEQYF
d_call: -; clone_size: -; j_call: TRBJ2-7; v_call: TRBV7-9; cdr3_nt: TGTGCCAGCAGCTTAGCGGTGGGCGAGACGGCCAAGCAGTACTTC; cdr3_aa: CASSLAVGETAKQYF
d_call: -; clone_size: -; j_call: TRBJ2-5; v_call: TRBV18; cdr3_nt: TGTGCCAGCACCCAGACCCGGGTGGAGACCCAGTACTTC; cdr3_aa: CASTQTRVETQYF
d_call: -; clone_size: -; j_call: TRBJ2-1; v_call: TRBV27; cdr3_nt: TGTGCCAGCAGTTTAAATGACAGGGAGGCCTACAATGAGCAGTTCTTC; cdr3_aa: CASSLNDREAYNEQFF
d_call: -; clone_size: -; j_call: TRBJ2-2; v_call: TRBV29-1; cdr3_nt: TGCAGCGTTGTCTTATGGAACACCGGGGAGCTGTTTTTT; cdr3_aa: CSVVLWNTGELFF
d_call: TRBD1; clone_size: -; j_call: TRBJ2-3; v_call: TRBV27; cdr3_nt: TGTGCCAGCAGTTATAAGGGGGCCATGGATACGCAGTATTTT; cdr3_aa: CASSYKGAMDTQYF